This T cell receptor beta chain is from a study of blood T cells in healthy people across ages. Ten milliliters of peripheral blood were drawn from each donor. V lost 7 bases and J 6 bases, leaving 15 bases between the germline ends. This CDR3 region has 13 residues. Looked up from germline, CDR1 is LNHDA and CDR2 is SQIVND (reference sequence). Through a sample-barcoded 5' primer and a J-beta primer mix, a second PCR was run for 7 to 11 cycles. TCRdb reanalysed the 5' RACE reads using MiXCR and keeps one entry per CDR3 protein. The repertoire holds roughly 1.5 million distinct CDR3 sequences, with under 55% as singletons.

The V and J genes are TRBV19 and TRBJ1-1; TRBD1 might be the D (6 bases). The clonotype originates from a woman aged 18 to 35 in good health. The source material was blood. CDR3 loop: CASKLGGLAEAFF. The CDR3 nucleotides are TGTGCCAGTAAATTGGGGGGGCTCGCTGAAGCTTTCTTT.